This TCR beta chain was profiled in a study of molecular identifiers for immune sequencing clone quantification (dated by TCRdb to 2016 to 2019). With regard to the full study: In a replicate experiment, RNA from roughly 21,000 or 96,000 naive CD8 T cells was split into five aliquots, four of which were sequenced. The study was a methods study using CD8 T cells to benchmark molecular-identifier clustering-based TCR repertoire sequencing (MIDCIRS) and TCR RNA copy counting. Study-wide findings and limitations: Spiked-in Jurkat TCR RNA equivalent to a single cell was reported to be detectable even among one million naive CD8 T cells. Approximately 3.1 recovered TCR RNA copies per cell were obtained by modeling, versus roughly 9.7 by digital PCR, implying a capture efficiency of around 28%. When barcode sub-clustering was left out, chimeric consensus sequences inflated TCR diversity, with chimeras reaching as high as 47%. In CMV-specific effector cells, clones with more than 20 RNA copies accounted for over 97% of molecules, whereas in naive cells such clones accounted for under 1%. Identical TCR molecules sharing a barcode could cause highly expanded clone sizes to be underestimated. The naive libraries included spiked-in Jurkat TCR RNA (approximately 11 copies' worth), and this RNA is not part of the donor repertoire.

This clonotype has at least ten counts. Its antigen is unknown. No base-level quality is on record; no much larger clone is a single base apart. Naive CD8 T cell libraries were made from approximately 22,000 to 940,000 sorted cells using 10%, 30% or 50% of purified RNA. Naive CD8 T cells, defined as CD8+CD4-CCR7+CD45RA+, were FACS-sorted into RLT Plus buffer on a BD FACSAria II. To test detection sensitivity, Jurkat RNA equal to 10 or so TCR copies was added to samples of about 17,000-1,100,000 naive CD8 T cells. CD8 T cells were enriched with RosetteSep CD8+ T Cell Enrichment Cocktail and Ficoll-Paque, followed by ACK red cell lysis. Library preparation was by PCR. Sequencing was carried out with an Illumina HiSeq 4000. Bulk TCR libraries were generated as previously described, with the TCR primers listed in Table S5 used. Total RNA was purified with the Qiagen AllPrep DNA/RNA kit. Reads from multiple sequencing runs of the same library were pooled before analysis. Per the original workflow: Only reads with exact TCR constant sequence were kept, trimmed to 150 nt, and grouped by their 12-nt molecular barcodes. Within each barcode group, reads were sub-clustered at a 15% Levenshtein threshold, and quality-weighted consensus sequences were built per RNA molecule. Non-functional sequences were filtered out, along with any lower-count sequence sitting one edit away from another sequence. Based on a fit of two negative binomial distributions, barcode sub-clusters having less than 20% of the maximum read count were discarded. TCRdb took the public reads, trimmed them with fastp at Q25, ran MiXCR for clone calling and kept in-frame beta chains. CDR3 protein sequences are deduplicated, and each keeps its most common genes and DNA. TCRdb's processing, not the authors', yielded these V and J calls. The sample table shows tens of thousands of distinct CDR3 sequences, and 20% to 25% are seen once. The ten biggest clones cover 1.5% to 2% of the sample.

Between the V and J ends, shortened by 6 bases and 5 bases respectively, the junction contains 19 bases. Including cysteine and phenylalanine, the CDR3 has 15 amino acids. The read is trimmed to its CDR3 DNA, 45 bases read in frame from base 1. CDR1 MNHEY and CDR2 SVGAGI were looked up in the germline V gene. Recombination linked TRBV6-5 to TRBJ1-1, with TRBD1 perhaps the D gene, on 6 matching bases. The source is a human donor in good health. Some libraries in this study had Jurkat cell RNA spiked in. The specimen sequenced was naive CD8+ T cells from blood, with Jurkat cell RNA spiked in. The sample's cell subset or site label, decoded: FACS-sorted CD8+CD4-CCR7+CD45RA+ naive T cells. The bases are TGTGCCAGCAGAAGAACACCGGGACAACAAACTGAAGCTTTCTTT. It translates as CASRRTPGQQTEAFF.